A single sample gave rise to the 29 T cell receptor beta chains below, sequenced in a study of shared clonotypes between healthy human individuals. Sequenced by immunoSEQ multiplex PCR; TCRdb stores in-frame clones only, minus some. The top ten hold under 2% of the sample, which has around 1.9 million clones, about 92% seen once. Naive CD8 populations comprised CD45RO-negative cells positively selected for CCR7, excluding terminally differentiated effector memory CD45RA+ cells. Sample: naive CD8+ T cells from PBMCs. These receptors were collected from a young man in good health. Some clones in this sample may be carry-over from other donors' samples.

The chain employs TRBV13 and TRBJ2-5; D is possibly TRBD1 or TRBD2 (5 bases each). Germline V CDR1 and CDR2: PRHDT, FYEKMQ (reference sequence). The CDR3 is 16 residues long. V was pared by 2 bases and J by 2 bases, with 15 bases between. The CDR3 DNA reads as TGTGCCAGCAGCTTATTGGGGGAAGCCCCTCAAGAGACCCAGTACTTC. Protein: CASSLLGEAPQETQYF.

CDR3 protein: CASSLVTLQKYNYGYTF. The CDR3 DNA reads as TGTGCCAGCAGCTTAGTGACCCTACAAAAATATAACTATGGCTACACCTTC. The chain combines TRBV7-9 with TRBJ1-2; D gene ambiguous. V was clipped by 1 base and J by 1 base, with 16 bases between them. In germline, CDR1 is SEHNR, CDR2 FQNEAQ (reference sequence). This CDR3 is built from 17 residues.

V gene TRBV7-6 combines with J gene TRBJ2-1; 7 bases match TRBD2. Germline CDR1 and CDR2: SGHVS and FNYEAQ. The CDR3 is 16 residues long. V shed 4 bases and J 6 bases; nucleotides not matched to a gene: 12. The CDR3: CASSWTTRLAVNEQFF. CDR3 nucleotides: TGTGCCAGCAGCTGGACGACTCGGCTAGCGGTCAATGAGCAGTTCTTC.

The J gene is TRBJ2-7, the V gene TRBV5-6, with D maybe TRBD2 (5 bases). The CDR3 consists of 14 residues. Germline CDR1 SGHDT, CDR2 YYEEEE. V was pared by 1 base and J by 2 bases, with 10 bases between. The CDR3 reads CASSLTRSTYEQYF. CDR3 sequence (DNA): TGTGCCAGCAGCTTGACTAGGAGCACCTACGAGCAGTACTTC.

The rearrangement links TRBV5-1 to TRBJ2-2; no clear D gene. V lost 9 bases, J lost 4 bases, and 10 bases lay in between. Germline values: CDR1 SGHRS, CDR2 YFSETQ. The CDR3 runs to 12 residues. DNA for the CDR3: TGCGCCACCCAAGAGGTCACCGGGGAGCTGTTTTTT. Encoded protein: CATQEVTGELFF.

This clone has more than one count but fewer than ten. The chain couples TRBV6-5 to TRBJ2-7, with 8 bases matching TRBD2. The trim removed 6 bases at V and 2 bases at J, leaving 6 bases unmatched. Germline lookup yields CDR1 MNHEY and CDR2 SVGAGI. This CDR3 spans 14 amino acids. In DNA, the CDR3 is TGTGCCAGCAGCAAGCGGGAGCGGCCCTACGAGCAGTACTTC. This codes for CASSKRERPYEQYF.

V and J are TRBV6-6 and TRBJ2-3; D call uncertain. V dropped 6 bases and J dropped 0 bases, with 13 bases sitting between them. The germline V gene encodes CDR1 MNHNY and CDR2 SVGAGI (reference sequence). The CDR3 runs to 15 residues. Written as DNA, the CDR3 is TGTGCCAGCAGCCAGGACGGTGGTAGCACAGATACGCAGTATTTT. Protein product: CASSQDGGSTDTQYF.

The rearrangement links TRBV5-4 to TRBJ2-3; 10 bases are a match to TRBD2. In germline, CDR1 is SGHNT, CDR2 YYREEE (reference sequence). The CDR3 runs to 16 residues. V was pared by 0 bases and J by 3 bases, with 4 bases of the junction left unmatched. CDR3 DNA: TGTGCCAGCAGCTTGGTCCCAGCGGGAGGGACAGATACGCAGTATTTT. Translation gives CASSLVPAGGTDTQYF.

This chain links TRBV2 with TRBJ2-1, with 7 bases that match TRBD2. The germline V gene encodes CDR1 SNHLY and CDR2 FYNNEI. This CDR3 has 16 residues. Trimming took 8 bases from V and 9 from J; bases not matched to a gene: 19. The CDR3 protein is CASGSMAGERVSEQFF. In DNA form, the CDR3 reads TGTGCCAGCGGGAGCATGGCGGGAGAGCGGGTTAGTGAGCAGTTCTTC.

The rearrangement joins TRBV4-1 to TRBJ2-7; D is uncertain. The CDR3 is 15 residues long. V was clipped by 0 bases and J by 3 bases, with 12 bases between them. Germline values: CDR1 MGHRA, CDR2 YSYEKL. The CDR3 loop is CASSQDRLDGYEQYF. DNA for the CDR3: TGCGCCAGCAGCCAAGATAGGCTAGACGGCTACGAGCAGTACTTC.

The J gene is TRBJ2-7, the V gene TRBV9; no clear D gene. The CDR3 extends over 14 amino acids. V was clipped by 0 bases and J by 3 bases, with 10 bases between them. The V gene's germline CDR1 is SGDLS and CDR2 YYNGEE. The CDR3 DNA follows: TGTGCCAGCAGCGTAGAAAGCGCCAGCTACGAGCAGTACTTC. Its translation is CASSVESASYEQYF.

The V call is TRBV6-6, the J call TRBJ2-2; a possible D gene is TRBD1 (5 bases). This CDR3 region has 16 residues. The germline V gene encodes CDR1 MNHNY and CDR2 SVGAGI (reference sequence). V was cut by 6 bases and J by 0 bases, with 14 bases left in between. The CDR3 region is CASSSNRYPNTGELFF. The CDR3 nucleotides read TGTGCCAGCAGCTCTAACAGGTACCCGAACACCGGGGAGCTGTTTTTT.

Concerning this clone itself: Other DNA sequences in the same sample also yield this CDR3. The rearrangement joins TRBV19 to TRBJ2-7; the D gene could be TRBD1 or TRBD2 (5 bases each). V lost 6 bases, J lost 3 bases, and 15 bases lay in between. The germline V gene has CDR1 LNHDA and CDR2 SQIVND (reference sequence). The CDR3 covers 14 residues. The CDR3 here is CASSHRGGSYEQYF. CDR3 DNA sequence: TGTGCCAGTAGCCACCGGGGCGGTAGCTACGAGCAGTACTTC.

CDR3 nucleotides: TGTGCCAGCAGCGCAGGCTACGAGCAGTACTTC. Translating gives CASSAGYEQYF. The rearrangement uses TRBV5-4 and TRBJ2-7; D remains unclear. In germline, CDR1 is SGHNT, CDR2 YYREEE (reference sequence). Trimming cost V 4 bases and J 3 bases, with 5 bases left between them. This CDR3 contains 11 residues.

The CDR3 DNA is TGCAGCGTTGGCCCAGAAGACGATAGTGGCTACACCTTC. The encoded protein is CSVGPEDDSGYTF. This rearrangement joins TRBV29-1 to TRBJ1-2, with D unclear. The CDR3 is 13 amino acids. CDR1 and CDR2 from the germline V gene are SQVTM and ANQGSEA. Trimming left V 4 bases short and J 7 bases short, with 16 bases between.

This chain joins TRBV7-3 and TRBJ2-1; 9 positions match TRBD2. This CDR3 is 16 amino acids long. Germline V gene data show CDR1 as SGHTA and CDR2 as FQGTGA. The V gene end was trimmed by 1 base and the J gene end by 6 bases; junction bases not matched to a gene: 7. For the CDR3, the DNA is TGTGCCAGCAGCTTAAGCGTCGGGACTAGCTTCAATGAGCAGTTCTTC. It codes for CASSLSVGTSFNEQFF.

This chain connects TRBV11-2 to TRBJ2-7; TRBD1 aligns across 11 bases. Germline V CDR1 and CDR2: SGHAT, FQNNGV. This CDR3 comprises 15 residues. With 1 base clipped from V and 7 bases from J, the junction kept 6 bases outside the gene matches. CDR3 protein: CASSLGWDRGREQYF. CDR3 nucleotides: TGTGCCAGCAGCTTAGGGTGGGACAGGGGGAGGGAGCAGTACTTC.

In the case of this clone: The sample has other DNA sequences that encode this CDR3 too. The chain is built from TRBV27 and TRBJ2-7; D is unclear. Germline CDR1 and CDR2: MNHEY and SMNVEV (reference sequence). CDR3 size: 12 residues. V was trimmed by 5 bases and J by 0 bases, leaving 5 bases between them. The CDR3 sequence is CASSPFSYEQYF. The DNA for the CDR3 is TGTGCCAGCAGTCCATTCTCCTACGAGCAGTACTTC.

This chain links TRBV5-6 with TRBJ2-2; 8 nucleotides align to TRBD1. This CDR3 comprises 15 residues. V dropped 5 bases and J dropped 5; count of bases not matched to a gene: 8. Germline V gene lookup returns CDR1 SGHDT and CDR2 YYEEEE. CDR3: CASRGPGGLTGELFF. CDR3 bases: TGTGCCAGCAGAGGGCCAGGGGGCTTAACCGGGGAGCTGTTTTTT.

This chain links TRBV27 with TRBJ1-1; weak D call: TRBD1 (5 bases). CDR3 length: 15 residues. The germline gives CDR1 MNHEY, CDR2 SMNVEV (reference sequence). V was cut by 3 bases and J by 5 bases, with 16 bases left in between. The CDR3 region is CASSFGKGVGTEAFF. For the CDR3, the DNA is TGTGCCAGCAGTTTCGGAAAAGGGGTGGGAACTGAAGCTTTCTTT.

CDR3 in DNA: TGCGCCAGCAGCCCCCGAGAAGGGCGGGACACAGATACGCAGTATTTT. It specifies CASSPREGRDTDTQYF. The rearrangement links TRBV5-1 to TRBJ2-3; D possibly corresponds to TRBD2 (6 bases). V shed 4 bases and J shed 2 bases, with 17 bases lying between them. In germline, CDR1 is SGHRS, CDR2 YFSETQ. This CDR3 comprises 16 residues.

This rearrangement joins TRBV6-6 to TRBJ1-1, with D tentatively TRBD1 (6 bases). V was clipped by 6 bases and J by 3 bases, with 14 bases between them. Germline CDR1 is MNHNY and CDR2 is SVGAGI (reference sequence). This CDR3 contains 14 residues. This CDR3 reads CASRDQGMYTEAFF. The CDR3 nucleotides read TGTGCCAGCAGGGACCAGGGGATGTACACTGAAGCTTTCTTT.

The CDR3 DNA reads as TGTGCCAGCACCTTAACTGGGGGGGCGCCTTGGAATGACTACACCTTC. Amino acids: CASTLTGGAPWNDYTF. The rearrangement uses TRBV6-6 and TRBJ1-2; possibly TRBD1 for D (6 bases). The V end lost 7 bases, the J end lost 10 bases, and 28 bases lay between the germline ends. In germline, CDR1 is MNHNY, CDR2 SVGAGI (reference sequence). This CDR3 has 16 amino acids.

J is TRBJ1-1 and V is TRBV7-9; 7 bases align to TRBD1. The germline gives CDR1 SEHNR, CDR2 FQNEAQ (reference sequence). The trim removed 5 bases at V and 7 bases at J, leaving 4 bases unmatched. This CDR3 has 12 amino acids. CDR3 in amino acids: CASSPWDSEAFF. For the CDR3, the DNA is TGTGCCAGCAGCCCATGGGACAGTGAAGCTTTCTTT. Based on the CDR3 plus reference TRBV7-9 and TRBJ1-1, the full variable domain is DTGVSQNPRHKITKRGQNVTFRCDPISEHNRLYWYRQTLGQGPEFLTYFQNEAQLEKSRLLSDRFSAERPKGSFSTLEIQRTEQGDSAMYLCASSPWDSEAFFGQGTRLTVV.

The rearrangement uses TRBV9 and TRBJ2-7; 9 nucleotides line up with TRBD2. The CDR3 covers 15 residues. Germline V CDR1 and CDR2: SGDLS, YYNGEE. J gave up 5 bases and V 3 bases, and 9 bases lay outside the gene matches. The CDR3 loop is CASSDGGRAVNEQYF. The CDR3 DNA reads TGTGCCAGCAGCGACGGCGGGAGGGCCGTAAACGAGCAGTACTTC.

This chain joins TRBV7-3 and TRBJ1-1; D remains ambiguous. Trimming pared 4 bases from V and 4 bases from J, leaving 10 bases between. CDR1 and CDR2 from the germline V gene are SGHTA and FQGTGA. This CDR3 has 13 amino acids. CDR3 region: CASSSTLLTEAFF. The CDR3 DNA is TGTGCCAGCAGCTCAACACTGCTCACTGAAGCTTTCTTT.

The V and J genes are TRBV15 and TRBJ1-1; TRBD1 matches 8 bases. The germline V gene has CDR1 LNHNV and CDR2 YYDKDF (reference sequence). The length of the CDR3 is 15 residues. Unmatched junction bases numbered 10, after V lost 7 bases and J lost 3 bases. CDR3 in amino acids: CATTGGQEKDTEAFF. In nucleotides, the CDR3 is TGTGCCACCACCGGGGGACAGGAAAAAGACACTGAAGCTTTCTTT. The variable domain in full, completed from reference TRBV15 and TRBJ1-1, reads DAMVIQNPRYQVTQFGKPVTLSCSQTLNHNVMYWYQQKSSQAPKLLFHYYDKDFNNEADTPDNFQSRRPNTSFCFLDIRSPGLGDTAMYLCATTGGQEKDTEAFFGQGTRLTVV.

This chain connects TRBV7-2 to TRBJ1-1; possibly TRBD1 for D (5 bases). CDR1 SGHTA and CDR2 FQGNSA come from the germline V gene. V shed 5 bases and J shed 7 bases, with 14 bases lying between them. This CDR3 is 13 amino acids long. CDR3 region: CASSPMGGVEAFF. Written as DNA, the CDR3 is TGTGCCAGCAGCCCGATGGGGGGGGTTGAAGCTTTCTTT.

The CDR3 sequence is CASSPTGGDTF. CDR3 in DNA: TGTGCCAGCAGCCCGACGGGGGGGGACACCTTC. The rearrangement joins TRBV7-9 to TRBJ1-2; the D gene is possibly TRBD1 (5 bases). This CDR3 has 11 amino acids. Deletions cut 5 bases from V and 12 bases from J, with 13 bases between. Germline V gene sequence: CDR1 SEHNR, CDR2 FQNEAQ (reference sequence). Combining the CDR3 with reference TRBV7-9 and TRBJ1-2 gives the whole variable domain DTGVSQNPRHKITKRGQNVTFRCDPISEHNRLYWYRQTLGQGPEFLTYFQNEAQLEKSRLLSDRFSAERPKGSFSTLEIQRTEQGDSAMYLCASSPTGGDTFGSGTRLTVV.